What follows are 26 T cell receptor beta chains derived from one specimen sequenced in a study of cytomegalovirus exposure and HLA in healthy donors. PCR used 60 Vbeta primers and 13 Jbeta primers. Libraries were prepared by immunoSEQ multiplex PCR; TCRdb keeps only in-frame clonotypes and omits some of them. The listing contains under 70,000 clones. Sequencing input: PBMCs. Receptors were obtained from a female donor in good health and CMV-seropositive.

The DNA for the CDR3 is TGCGCCAGCAGTGAAGGGGGAGTGGGCACAGATACGCAGTATTTT. Its protein product is CASSEGGVGTDTQYF. V usage is TRBV10-1 and J usage is TRBJ2-3; tentative D call: TRBD1 (6 bases). The CDR3 has 15 residues. Per the germline V gene, CDR1 is WNHNN and CDR2 is SYGVQD (reference sequence). Trimming removed 3 bases from V and 1 base from J, with 11 bases in between.

CDR3 coding DNA: TGTGCCAGCAGGGGGGCGGGGGTAAAGAGTCAGCCCCAGCATTTT. This sequence encodes CASRGAGVKSQPQHF. The chain couples TRBV6-1 to TRBJ1-5; a weak D match, TRBD1 (6 bases). Trimming pared 6 bases from V and 6 bases from J, leaving 18 bases between. Germline V gene data show CDR1 as MNHNS and CDR2 as SASEGT. CDR3 length: 15 amino acids.

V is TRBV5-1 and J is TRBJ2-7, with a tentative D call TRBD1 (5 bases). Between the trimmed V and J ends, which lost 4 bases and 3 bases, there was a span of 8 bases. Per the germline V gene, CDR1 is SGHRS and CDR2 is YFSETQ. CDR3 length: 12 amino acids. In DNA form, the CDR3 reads TGCGCCAGCAGCGCAGGGAACTACGAGCAGTACTTC. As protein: CASSAGNYEQYF.

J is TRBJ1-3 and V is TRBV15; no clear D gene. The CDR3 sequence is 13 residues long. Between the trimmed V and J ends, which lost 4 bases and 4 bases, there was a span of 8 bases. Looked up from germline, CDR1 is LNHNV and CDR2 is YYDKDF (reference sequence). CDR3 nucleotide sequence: TGTGCCACCAGCACCATACTAGGAAACACCATATATTTT. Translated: CATSTILGNTIYF.

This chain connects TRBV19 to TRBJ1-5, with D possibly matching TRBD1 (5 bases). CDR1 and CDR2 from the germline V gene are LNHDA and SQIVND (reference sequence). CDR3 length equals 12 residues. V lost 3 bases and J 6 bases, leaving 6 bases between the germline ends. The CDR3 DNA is TGTGCCAGTAGTATGGGGCCTCAGCCCCAGCATTTT. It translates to CASSMGPQPQHF.

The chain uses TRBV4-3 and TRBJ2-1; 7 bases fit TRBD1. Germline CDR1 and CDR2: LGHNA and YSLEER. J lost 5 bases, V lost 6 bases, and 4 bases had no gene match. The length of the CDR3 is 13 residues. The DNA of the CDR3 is TGCGCCAGCAGTCGACAGGGAAACAATGAGCAGTTCTTC. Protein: CASSRQGNNEQFF.

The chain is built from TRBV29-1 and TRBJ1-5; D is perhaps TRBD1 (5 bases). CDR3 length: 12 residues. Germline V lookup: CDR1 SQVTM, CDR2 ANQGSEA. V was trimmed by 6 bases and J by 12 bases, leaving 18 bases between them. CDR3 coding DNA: TGCAGCGTAGGGACTGCAAAGGGGCACCAGCATTTT. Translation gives CSVGTAKGHQHF.

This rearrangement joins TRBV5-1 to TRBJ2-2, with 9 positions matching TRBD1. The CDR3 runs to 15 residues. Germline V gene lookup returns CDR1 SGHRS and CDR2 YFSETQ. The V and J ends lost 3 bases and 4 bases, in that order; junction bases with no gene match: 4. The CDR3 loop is CASSSGQGGTGELFF. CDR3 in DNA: TGCGCCAGCAGCTCGGGACAGGGTGGCACCGGGGAGCTGTTTTTT.

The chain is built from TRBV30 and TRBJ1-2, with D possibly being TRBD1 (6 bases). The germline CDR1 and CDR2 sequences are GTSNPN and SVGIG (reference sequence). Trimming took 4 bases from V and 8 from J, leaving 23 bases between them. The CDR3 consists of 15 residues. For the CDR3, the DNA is TGTGCCTGGACAGGGGCAGGGCTAGACTATGGAGGCTACACCTTC. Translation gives CAWTGAGLDYGGYTF.

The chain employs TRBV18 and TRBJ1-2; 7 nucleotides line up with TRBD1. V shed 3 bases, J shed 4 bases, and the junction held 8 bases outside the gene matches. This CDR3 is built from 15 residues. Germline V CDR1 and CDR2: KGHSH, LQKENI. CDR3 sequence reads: CASSPLEDRIYGYTF. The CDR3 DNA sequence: TGTGCCAGCTCACCCCTAGAGGACAGGATCTATGGCTACACCTTC. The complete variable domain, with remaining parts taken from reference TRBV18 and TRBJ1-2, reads NAGVMQNPRHLVRRRGQEARLRCSPMKGHSHVYWYRQLPEEGLKFMVYLQKENIIDESGMPKERFSAEFPKEGPSILRIQQVVRGDSAAYFCASSPLEDRIYGYTFGSGTRLTVV.

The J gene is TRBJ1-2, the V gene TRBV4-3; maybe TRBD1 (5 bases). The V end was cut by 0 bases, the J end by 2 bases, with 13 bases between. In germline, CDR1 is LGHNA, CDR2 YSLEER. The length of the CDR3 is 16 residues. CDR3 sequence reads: CASSQDLGGLNYGYTF. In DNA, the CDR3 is TGCGCCAGCAGCCAAGATCTCGGGGGTCTCAACTATGGCTACACCTTC.

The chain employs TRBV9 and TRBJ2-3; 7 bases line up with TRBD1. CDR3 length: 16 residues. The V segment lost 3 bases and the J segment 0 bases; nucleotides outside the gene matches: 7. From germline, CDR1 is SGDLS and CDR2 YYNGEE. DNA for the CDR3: TGTGCCAGCAGCGGAAAACAGGGGATAAGCACAGATACGCAGTATTTT. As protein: CASSGKQGISTDTQYF.

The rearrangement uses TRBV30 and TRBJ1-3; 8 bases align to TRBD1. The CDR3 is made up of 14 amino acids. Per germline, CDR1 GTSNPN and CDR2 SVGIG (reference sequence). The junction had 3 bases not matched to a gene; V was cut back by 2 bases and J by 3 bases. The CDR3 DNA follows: TGTGCCTGGAGTCATGGGACAGGTGGAAACACCATATATTTT. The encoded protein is CAWSHGTGGNTIYF.

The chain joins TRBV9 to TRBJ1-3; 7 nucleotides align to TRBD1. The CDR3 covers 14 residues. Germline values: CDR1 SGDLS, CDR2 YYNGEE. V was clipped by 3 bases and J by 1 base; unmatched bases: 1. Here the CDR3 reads CASSAGGSGNTIYF. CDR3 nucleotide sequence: TGTGCCAGCAGCGCAGGGGGATCTGGAAACACCATATATTTT.

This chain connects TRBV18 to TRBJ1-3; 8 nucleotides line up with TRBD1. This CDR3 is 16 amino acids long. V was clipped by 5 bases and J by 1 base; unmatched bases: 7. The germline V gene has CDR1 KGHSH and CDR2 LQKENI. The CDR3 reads CASSARQGRSGNTIYF. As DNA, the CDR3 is TGTGCCAGCTCAGCTCGACAGGGGAGGTCTGGAAACACCATATATTTT.

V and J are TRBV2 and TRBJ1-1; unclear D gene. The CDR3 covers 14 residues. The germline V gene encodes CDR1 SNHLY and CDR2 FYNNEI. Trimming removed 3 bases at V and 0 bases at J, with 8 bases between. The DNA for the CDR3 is TGTGCCAGCAGTGATTGGCAGGTGAACACTGAAGCTTTCTTT. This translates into CASSDWQVNTEAFF. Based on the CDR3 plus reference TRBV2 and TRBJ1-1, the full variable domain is EPEVTQTPSHQVTQMGQEVILRCVPISNHLYFYWYRQILGQKVEFLVSFYNNEISEKSEIFDDQFSVERPDGSNFTLKIRSTKLEDSAMYFCASSDWQVNTEAFFGQGTRLTVV.

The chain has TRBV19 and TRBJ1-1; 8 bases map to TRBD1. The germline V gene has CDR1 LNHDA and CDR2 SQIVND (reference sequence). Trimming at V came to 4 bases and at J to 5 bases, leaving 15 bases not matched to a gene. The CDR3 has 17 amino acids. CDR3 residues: CASSTGGSVKRVTEAFF. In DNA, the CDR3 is TGTGCCAGTAGTACAGGGGGCTCTGTGAAGAGGGTTACTGAAGCTTTCTTT.

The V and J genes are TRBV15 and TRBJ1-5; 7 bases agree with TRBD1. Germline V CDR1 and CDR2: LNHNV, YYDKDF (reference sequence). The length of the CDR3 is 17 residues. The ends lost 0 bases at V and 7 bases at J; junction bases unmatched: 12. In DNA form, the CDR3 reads TGTGCCACCAGCAGAGAACGCGGAAGGGGGCTCGGGCAGCCCCAGCATTTT. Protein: CATSRERGRGLGQPQHF.

The DNA of the CDR3 is TGTGCCAGCAGCTTAGACAGGGGCGAGCAGTACTTC. Protein: CASSLDRGEQYF. J is TRBJ2-7 and V is TRBV7-8, with 7 bases matching TRBD1. The germline V gene has CDR1 SGHVS and CDR2 FQNEAQ. The CDR3 has 12 amino acids. V shed 1 base and J 6 bases; nucleotides not matched to a gene: 0.

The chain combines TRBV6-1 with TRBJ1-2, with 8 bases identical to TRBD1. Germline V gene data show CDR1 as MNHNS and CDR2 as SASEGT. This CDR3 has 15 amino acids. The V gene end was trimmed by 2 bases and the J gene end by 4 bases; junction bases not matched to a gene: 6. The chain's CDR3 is CASSEMAGGFYGYTF. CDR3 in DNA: TGTGCCAGCAGTGAAATGGCAGGGGGCTTCTATGGCTACACCTTC.

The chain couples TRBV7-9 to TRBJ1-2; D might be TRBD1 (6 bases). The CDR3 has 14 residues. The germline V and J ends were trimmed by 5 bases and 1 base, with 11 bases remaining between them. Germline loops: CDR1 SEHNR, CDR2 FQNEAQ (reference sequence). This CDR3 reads CASSPYRDNYGYTF. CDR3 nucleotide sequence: TGTGCCAGCAGCCCCTACAGGGATAACTATGGCTACACCTTC. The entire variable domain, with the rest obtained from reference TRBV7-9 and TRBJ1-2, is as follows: DTGVSQNPRHKITKRGQNVTFRCDPISEHNRLYWYRQTLGQGPEFLTYFQNEAQLEKSRLLSDRFSAERPKGSFSTLEIQRTEQGDSAMYLCASSPYRDNYGYTFGSGTRLTVV.

CDR3 loop: CASSGGQGNEQYF. The CDR3 DNA reads as TGTGCCAGCAGTGGGGGACAGGGTAACGAGCAGTACTTC. This chain connects TRBV9 to TRBJ2-7, with TRBD1 matching over 9 bases. The J segment lost 5 bases and the V segment lost 5 bases, leaving 5 bases of the junction unmatched. Germline loops: CDR1 SGDLS, CDR2 YYNGEE. The length of the CDR3 is 13 residues.

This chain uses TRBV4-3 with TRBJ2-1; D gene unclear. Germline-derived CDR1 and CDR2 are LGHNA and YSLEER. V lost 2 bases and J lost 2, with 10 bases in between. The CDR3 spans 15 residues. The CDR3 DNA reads TGCGCCAGCAGCCAAATGAACAGACCCTACAATGAGCAGTTCTTC. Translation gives CASSQMNRPYNEQFF.

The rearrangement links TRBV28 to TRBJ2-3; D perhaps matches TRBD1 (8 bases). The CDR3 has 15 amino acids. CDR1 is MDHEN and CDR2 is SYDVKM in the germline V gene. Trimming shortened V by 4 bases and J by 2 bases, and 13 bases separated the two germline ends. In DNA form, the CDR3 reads TGTGCCAGCAGTTCACAGGGGGACTACACAGATACGCAGTATTTT. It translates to CASSSQGDYTDTQYF.

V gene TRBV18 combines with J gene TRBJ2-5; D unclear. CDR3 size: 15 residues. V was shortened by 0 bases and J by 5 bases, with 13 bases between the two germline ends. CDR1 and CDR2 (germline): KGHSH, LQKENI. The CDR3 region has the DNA TGTGCCAGCTCACCACCTACAAGCGCCGGGGAGACCCAGTACTTC. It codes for CASSPPTSAGETQYF.

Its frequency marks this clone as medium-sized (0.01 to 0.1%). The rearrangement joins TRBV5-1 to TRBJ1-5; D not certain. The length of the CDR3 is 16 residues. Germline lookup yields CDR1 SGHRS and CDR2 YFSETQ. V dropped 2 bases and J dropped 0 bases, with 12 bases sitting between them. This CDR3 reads CASSFQARYSNQPQHF. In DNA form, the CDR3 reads TGCGCCAGCAGCTTCCAGGCCAGATATAGCAATCAGCCCCAGCATTTT. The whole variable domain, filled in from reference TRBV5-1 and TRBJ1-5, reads KAGVTQTPRYLIKTRGQQVTLSCSPISGHRSVSWYQQTPGQGLQFLFEYFSETQRNKGNFPGRFSGRQFSNSRSEMNVSTLELGDSALYLCASSFQARYSNQPQHFGDGTRLSIL.